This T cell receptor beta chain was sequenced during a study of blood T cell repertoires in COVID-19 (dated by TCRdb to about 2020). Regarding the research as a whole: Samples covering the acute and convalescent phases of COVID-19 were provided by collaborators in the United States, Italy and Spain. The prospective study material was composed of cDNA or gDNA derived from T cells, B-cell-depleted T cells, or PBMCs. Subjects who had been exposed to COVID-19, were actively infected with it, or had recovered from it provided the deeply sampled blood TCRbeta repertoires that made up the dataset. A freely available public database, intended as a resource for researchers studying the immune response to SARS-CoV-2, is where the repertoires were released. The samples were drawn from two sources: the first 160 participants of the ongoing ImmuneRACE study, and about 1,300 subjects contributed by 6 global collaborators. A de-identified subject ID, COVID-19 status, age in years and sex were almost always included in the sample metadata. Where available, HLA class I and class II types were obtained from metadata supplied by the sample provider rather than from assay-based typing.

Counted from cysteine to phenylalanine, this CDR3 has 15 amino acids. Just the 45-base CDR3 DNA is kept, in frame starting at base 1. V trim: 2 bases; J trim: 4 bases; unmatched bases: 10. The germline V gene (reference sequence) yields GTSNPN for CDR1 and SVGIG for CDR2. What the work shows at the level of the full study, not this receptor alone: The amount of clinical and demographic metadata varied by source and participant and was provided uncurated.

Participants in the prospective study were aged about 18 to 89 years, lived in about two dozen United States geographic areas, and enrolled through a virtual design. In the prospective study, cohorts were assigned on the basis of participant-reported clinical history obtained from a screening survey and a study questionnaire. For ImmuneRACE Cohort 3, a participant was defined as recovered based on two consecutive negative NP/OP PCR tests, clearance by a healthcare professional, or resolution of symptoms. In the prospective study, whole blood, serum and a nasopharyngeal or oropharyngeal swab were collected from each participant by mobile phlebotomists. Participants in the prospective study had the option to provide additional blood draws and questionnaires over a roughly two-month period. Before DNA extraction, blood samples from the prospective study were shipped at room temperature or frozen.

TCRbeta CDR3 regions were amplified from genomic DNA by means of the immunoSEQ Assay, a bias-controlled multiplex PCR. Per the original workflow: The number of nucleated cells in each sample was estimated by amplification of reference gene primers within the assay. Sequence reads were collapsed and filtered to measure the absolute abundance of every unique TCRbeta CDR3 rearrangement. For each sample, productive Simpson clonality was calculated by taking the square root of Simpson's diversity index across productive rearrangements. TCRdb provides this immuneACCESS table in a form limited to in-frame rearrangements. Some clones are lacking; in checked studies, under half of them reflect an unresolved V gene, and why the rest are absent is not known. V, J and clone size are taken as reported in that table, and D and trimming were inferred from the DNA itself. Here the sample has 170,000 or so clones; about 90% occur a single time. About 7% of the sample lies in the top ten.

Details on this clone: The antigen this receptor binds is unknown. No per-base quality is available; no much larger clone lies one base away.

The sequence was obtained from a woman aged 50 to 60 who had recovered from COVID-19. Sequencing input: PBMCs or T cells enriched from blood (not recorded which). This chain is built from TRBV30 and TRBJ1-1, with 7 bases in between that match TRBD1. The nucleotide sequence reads TGTGCCTGGAGTTTTTCGACAGGGTGGGCCACTGAAGCTTTCTTT. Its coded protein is CAWSFSTGWATEAFF.